The 27 T cell receptor beta chains given below trace back to one sample, sequenced in a study of cytotoxic CD8 clonotypes in ibrutinib-treated CLL. Only in-frame clones appear in the TCRdb table, and some are missing; sequencing was by immunoSEQ multiplex PCR. This table holds roughly 250,000 clones, 60% to 75% found once. Sequenced here: PBMCs, sampled after 24 months of ibrutinib treatment. These receptors all come from a human donor with chronic lymphocytic leukemia.

The CDR3 sequence is CAWRKGAGRGGMDEQFF. CDR3 DNA sequence: TGTGCCTGGAGGAAGGGAGCGGGTAGGGGGGGGATGGATGAGCAGTTCTTC. V is TRBV30 and J is TRBJ2-1, with D maybe TRBD2 (7 bases). This CDR3 is built from 17 residues. In germline, CDR1 is GTSNPN, CDR2 SVGIG (reference sequence). Between the trimmed V and J ends, which lost 3 bases and 8 bases, there was a span of 26 bases.

The genes are TRBV15 and TRBJ1-5, with unresolved D. V was trimmed by 0 bases and J by 5 bases, leaving 11 bases between them. The germline V gene has CDR1 LNHNV and CDR2 YYDKDF (reference sequence). The CDR3 covers 15 residues. DNA for the CDR3: TGTGCCACCAGCAGAGAAGGGAAAAGTGATCAGCCCCAGCATTTT. It translates to CATSREGKSDQPQHF.

This sequence joins TRBV30 and TRBJ1-2; D is unresolved. The V gene lost 2 bases and the J gene lost 2 bases, with 6 bases spanning the gap. There are 12 residues in the CDR3. Per the germline V gene, CDR1 is GTSNPN and CDR2 is SVGIG (reference sequence). The CDR3, as DNA: TGTGCCTGGAGTACCGGGAACTATGGCTACACCTTC. Amino acid sequence: CAWSTGNYGYTF.

V and J are TRBV30 and TRBJ2-7; the match to TRBD1 covers 10 bases. Germline CDR1 GTSNPN, CDR2 SVGIG (reference sequence). V lost 5 bases and J lost 4; bases outside the gene matches: 2. The length of the CDR3 is 12 residues. For the CDR3, the DNA is TGTGCCTGGGGGGGACAGGGGTACGAGCAGTACTTC. Encoded protein: CAWGGQGYEQYF.

This clone was seen a few times. The gene calls are TRBV27 and TRBJ1-5; D possibly corresponds to TRBD1 (5 bases). V gave up 3 bases and J gave up 5 bases, with 8 bases separating them. The germline CDR1 and CDR2 sequences are MNHEY and SMNVEV (reference sequence). The CDR3 is 13 amino acids. CDR3 region: CASSFRVDQPQHF. Written as DNA, the CDR3 is TGTGCCAGCAGTTTCAGGGTCGATCAGCCCCAGCATTTT.

This chain uses TRBV14 with TRBJ2-5; 9 nucleotides match TRBD2. The germline V gene has CDR1 SGHDN and CDR2 FVKESK. The CDR3 has 15 residues. J was trimmed by 3 bases and V by 4 bases; bases with no gene match: 6. CDR3 coding DNA: TGTGCCAGCAGCCCCGGGACTAGCCGAAAAGAGACCCAGTACTTC. Its translation is CASSPGTSRKETQYF.

This clone was found once. A junction end diverges from the germline sequence, so it may reflect a read error. CDR3 nucleotide sequence: TGTGCTAGCACACCTCAACCGGAAGAGACCCAGTACTTC. This sequence encodes CASTPQPEETQYF. The J gene is TRBJ2-5, the V gene TRBV7-7; no clear D gene. Germline V gene data show CDR1 as SSHAT and CDR2 as FNYEAQ (reference sequence). The CDR3 is 13 amino acids.

The V call is TRBV9, the J call TRBJ2-3, with D perhaps matching TRBD1 or TRBD2 (6 bases each). The V gene's germline CDR1 is SGDLS and CDR2 YYNGEE. This CDR3 has 15 residues. Trimming cost V 2 bases and J 4 bases, with 14 bases left between them. CDR3 sequence (DNA): TGTGCCAGCAGCGTTGATGGGGGGCGCCCAGATACGCAGTATTTT. Translating it yields CASSVDGGRPDTQYF.

The V call is TRBV18, the J call TRBJ1-5; D gene uncertain. Per the germline V gene, CDR1 is KGHSH and CDR2 is LQKENI. The CDR3 has 14 residues. The germline V and J ends were trimmed by 1 base and 7 bases, with 11 bases remaining between them. The CDR3 bases are TGTGCCAGCTCACCACAGGGAGTGGAGCAGCCCCAGCATTTT. Encoded protein: CASSPQGVEQPQHF.

This clone has more than one count but fewer than ten. V and J are TRBV7-2 and TRBJ1-5; D possibly corresponds to TRBD1 (5 bases). The CDR3 runs to 13 residues. Trimming removed 5 bases at V and 7 bases at J, with 12 bases between. Germline V gene sequence: CDR1 SGHTA, CDR2 FQGNSA. CDR3 nucleotides: TGTGCCAGCAGCAGGGGTCGGGACCAGCCCCAGCATTTT. As protein: CASSRGRDQPQHF. Complete variable domain (other parts from reference TRBV7-2 and TRBJ1-5): GAGVSQSPSNKVTEKGKDVELRCDPISGHTALYWYRQSLGQGLEFLIYFQGNSAPDKSGLPSDRFSAERTGGSVSTLTIQRTQQEDSAVYLCASSRGRDQPQHFGDGTRLSIL.

The J gene is TRBJ2-2, the V gene TRBV7-8; D possibly corresponds to TRBD2 (6 bases). CDR1 and CDR2 (germline): SGHVS, FQNEAQ. V lost 5 bases to trimming and J lost 4 bases, with 20 bases between them. The CDR3 runs 17 residues. In nucleotides, the CDR3 is TGTGCCAGCAGCCCGGGGGTGGGACTCGAGGTCACCGGGGAGCTGTTTTTT. Translation gives CASSPGVGLEVTGELFF.

The J gene is TRBJ1-1, the V gene TRBV14; D is ambiguous. The V gene lost 0 bases and the J gene lost 4 bases, with 15 bases spanning the gap. This CDR3 comprises 16 residues. Germline V lookup: CDR1 SGHDN, CDR2 FVKESK. DNA for the CDR3: TGTGCCAGCAGCCAAGATCGTCCAGCCTTTGGCACTGAAGCTTTCTTT. This codes for CASSQDRPAFGTEAFF.

This chain's CDR3 is CASSLASGKETQYF. CDR3 sequence (DNA): TGTGCCAGCAGCTTAGCTAGCGGTAAAGAGACCCAGTACTTC. The J gene is TRBJ2-5, the V gene TRBV7-9; D possibly corresponds to TRBD2 (6 bases). Deletions cut 0 bases from V and 3 bases from J, with 8 bases between. CDR3 length: 14 amino acids. Germline V gene data show CDR1 as SEHNR and CDR2 as FQNEAQ (reference sequence).

V gene TRBV5-6 combines with J gene TRBJ2-7; no clear D. This CDR3 region has 13 residues. V was trimmed by 2 bases and J by 2 bases, leaving 8 bases between them. CDR1 is SGHDT and CDR2 is YYEEEE in the germline V gene. CDR3 sequence (DNA): TGTGCCAGCAGCTTTTACTATACCTACGAGCAGTACTTC. Its translation: CASSFYYTYEQYF.

This rearrangement joins TRBV6-5 to TRBJ1-1; no clear D gene. V was shortened by 5 bases and J by 1 base, with 11 bases between the two germline ends. This CDR3 has 14 amino acids. Germline-derived CDR1 and CDR2 are MNHEY and SVGAGI. For the CDR3, the DNA is TGTGCCAGCAGTCGCCGGATCTCGAACACTGAAGCTTTCTTT. Its protein product is CASSRRISNTEAFF.

V is TRBV18 and J is TRBJ1-2; 8 bases match TRBD1. The V segment lost 3 bases and the J segment 8 bases; nucleotides outside the gene matches: 8. The CDR3 covers 14 residues. Germline CDR1 KGHSH, CDR2 LQKENI. CDR3 nucleotides: TGTGCCAGCTCACCCCCAGGGGGCTCGAAAGGCTACACCTTC. Amino acid sequence: CASSPPGGSKGYTF.

This clone showed up just once. This chain uses TRBV27 with TRBJ1-1; TRBD1 is a possible D gene (6 bases). Trimming left V 7 bases short and J 4 bases short, with 19 bases between. Germline CDR1 is MNHEY and CDR2 is SMNVEV (reference sequence). The CDR3 runs to 15 residues. CDR3 coding DNA: TGTGCCAGCATTCCGGGGGGCCGGTTCGGCACTGAAGCTTTCTTT. Its protein product is CASIPGGRFGTEAFF.

The genes are TRBV5-1 and TRBJ2-1, with 10 bases identical to TRBD2. J lost 4 bases, V lost 3 bases, and 4 bases had no gene match. The germline CDR1 and CDR2 sequences are SGHRS and YFSETQ. The CDR3 sequence is 15 residues long. The CDR3 nucleotides are TGCGCCAGCAGCTCCGGGACTAGCGCTTACAATGAGCAGTTCTTC. Its translation is CASSSGTSAYNEQFF.

This clone has a handful of counts. The J gene is TRBJ2-7, the V gene TRBV9, with D possibly TRBD2 on 5 matching bases. The CDR3 length is 11 residues. V lost 7 bases and J 7 bases, leaving 12 bases between the germline ends. The germline gives CDR1 SGDLS, CDR2 YYNGEE. The CDR3, as DNA: TGTGCCAGCGGCCACGAGGGAGAGCAGTACTTC. It translates to CASGHEGEQYF.

The chain couples TRBV27 to TRBJ2-6, with D unresolved. Germline V lookup: CDR1 MNHEY, CDR2 SMNVEV (reference sequence). V lost 5 bases to trimming and J lost 1 base, with 6 bases between them. The CDR3 is 14 amino acids. The CDR3 coding sequence is TGTGCCAGCAGTACGAGTTCTGGGGCCAACGTCCTGACTTTC. It specifies CASSTSSGANVLTF.

This CDR3 reads CASTLVGDPKMNTEAFF. CDR3 nucleotides: TGTGCCAGCACCTTAGTCGGGGACCCCAAAATGAACACTGAAGCTTTCTTT. The chain links TRBV27 to TRBJ1-1; a possible D gene is TRBD1 (5 bases). CDR1 is MNHEY, CDR2 SMNVEV, per germline (reference sequence). Trimming left V 7 bases short and J 0 bases short, with 21 bases between. The CDR3 has 17 amino acids.

The chain uses TRBV4-3 and TRBJ2-1, with 10 bases that match TRBD1. This CDR3 has 17 residues. Losses at the gene ends were 2 bases for V and 7 bases for J; bases not matched to a gene: 11. Germline loops: CDR1 LGHNA, CDR2 YSLEER. CDR3: CASSQYGPGQGNNEQFF. Here the CDR3 DNA reads TGCGCCAGCAGCCAATACGGACCGGGACAGGGGAATAATGAGCAGTTCTTC.

The sample holds a few counts of this clone. The V and J genes are TRBV6-5 and TRBJ1-2; 10 nucleotides align to TRBD1. The CDR3 consists of 15 residues. CDR1 and CDR2 (germline): MNHEY, SVGAGI. J gave up 9 bases and V 0 bases, and 7 bases lay outside the gene matches. CDR3 residues: CASSYSATGGESYTF. CDR3 sequence (DNA): TGTGCCAGCAGTTACTCCGCGACAGGGGGCGAGAGCTACACCTTC.

This clone was detected only a few times. The V gene is TRBV19, the J gene TRBJ1-5; 7 nucleotides line up with TRBD1. With V trimmed by 8 bases and J by 6 bases, 10 bases remained unmatched. Looked up from germline, CDR1 is LNHDA and CDR2 is SQIVND (reference sequence). CDR3 length: 14 amino acids. The CDR3 loop is CASEDRWWGQPQHF. In nucleotides, the CDR3 is TGTGCCAGTGAGGACAGGTGGTGGGGTCAGCCCCAGCATTTT.

The CDR3 here is CAWSIETVSNQPQHF. The DNA for the CDR3 is TGTGCCTGGAGTATTGAGACCGTTAGCAATCAGCCCCAGCATTTT. V and J are TRBV30 and TRBJ1-5; D is unclear. Looked up from germline, CDR1 is GTSNPN and CDR2 is SVGIG (reference sequence). Trimming shortened V by 2 bases and J by 0 bases, and 11 bases separated the two germline ends. There are 15 residues in the CDR3.

V is TRBV6-5 and J is TRBJ1-5; the D is unclear. Germline V gene data show CDR1 as MNHEY and CDR2 as SVGAGI. The length of the CDR3 is 14 residues. V lost 8 bases to trimming and J lost 0 bases, with 11 bases between them. The CDR3 DNA is TGTGCCAGCTCGGCGGCAGCTAGCAATCAGCCCCAGCATTTT. Translation: CASSAAASNQPQHF.

This clone occurred once. The chain carries TRBV28 and TRBJ2-7, with 13 bases that match TRBD2. There are 17 residues in the CDR3. With V trimmed by 4 bases and J by 4 bases, 10 bases remained unmatched. CDR1 is MDHEN and CDR2 is SYDVKM in the germline V gene. CDR3 region: CASSYIPRTSGRYEQYF. In DNA, the CDR3 is TGTGCCAGCAGTTACATTCCTAGGACTAGCGGGAGATACGAGCAGTACTTC.